Listed below are T cell receptor beta chains from one sample, sequenced in a study of blood T cell repertoires in COVID-19. Sequencing was performed with immunoSEQ multiplex PCR; in TCRdb, only in-frame clones are kept and a portion is missing. The data show some 130,000 clones, with more than 70% seen just once and around 1.4% held by the top ten. Sample: peripheral blood. The receptors were gathered from a man between 60 and 75 years old with acute or convalescent COVID-19. The CDR3 runs from the conserved cysteine through the conserved F or W. A D gene is named only where the DNA matches it firmly. Clone sizes are given selectively: once, few, many, or a class where the clone is expanded.

v_gene: TRBV27
d_gene: .
j_gene: TRBJ1-1
abundance: .
CDR3aa: CASSPALGASTEAFF
CDR3nt: TGTGCCAGCAGTCCAGCCCTAGGGGCAAGTACTGAAGCTTTCTTT

v_gene: TRBV18
d_gene: TRBD1
j_gene: TRBJ1-4
abundance: .
CDR3aa: CASSETGTADEKLFF
CDR3nt: TGTGCCAGCTCAGAAACCGGGACAGCAGATGAAAAACTGTTTTTT

v_gene: TRBV5-1
d_gene: TRBD1
j_gene: TRBJ2-1
abundance: .
CDR3aa: CASSLATGVNNEQFF
CDR3nt: TGCGCCAGCAGCTTGGCTACAGGGGTGAACAATGAGCAGTTCTTC

v_gene: TRBV19
d_gene: .
j_gene: TRBJ1-3
abundance: once
CDR3aa: CASISGAGNTIYF
CDR3nt: TGTGCCAGTATTTCCGGGGCTGGAAACACCATATATTTT

v_gene: TRBV12-5
d_gene: TRBD1
j_gene: TRBJ2-1
abundance: .
CDR3aa: CASVMGQFNEQFF
CDR3nt: TGTGCTAGTGTAATGGGACAGTTTAATGAGCAGTTCTTC

v_gene: TRBV5-1
d_gene: TRBD2
j_gene: TRBJ2-2
abundance: .
CDR3aa: CASRLAGGPDTGELFF
CDR3nt: TGCGCCAGCAGGTTAGCGGGAGGGCCGGACACCGGGGAGCTGTTTTTT

v_gene: TRBV10-1
d_gene: TRBD2
j_gene: TRBJ2-2
abundance: .
CDR3aa: CASSGGTSGRPSNTGELFF
CDR3nt: TGCGCCAGCAGTGGGGGGACTAGCGGGAGACCGTCGAACACCGGGGAGCTGTTTTTT

v_gene: TRBV19
d_gene: TRBD2
j_gene: TRBJ2-7
abundance: .
CDR3aa: CASSIDWTSGASYEQYF
CDR3nt: TGTGCCAGTAGTATAGATTGGACTAGCGGGGCCTCCTACGAGCAGTACTTC

v_gene: TRBV2
d_gene: TRBD1
j_gene: TRBJ2-7
abundance: few
CDR3aa: CASSEFNWGQGAYEQYF
CDR3nt: TGTGCCAGCAGTGAATTTAATTGGGGACAGGGGGCCTACGAGCAGTACTTC

v_gene: TRBV12-5
d_gene: .
j_gene: TRBJ1-5
abundance: .
CDR3aa: CASGLVLGASNQPQHF
CDR3nt: TGTGCTAGTGGTTTGGTTCTAGGGGCTAGCAATCAGCCCCAGCATTTT

v_gene: TRBV5-1
d_gene: .
j_gene: TRBJ1-5
abundance: .
CDR3aa: CASSLGTVSNQPQHF
CDR3nt: TGCGCCAGCAGCTTGGGTACGGTGAGCAATCAGCCCCAGCATTTT

v_gene: TRBV29-1
d_gene: TRBD1
j_gene: TRBJ1-2
abundance: .
CDR3aa: CSVYGQAPYGYTF
CDR3nt: TGCAGCGTTTACGGACAGGCCCCCTATGGCTACACCTTC

v_gene: TRBV6-5
d_gene: .
j_gene: TRBJ2-7
abundance: once
CDR3aa: CATTRTSYEQYF
CDR3nt: TGTGCCACCACTCGGACAAGTTACGAGCAGTACTTC

v_gene: TRBV20-1
d_gene: TRBD1
j_gene: TRBJ2-1
abundance: .
CDR3aa: CSGERGDRAFF
CDR3nt: TGCAGTGGAGAGAGGGGGGACAGGGCGTTCTTC

v_gene: TRBV6-6
d_gene: .
j_gene: TRBJ1-2
abundance: few
CDR3aa: CASSHGTSRGGYTF
CDR3nt: TGTGCCAGCAGTCACGGGACATCCAGAGGAGGCTACACCTTC

v_gene: TRBV30
d_gene: .
j_gene: TRBJ1-5
abundance: .
CDR3aa: CAWSAGLTSNQPQHF
CDR3nt: TGTGCCTGGAGCGCGGGATTGACTAGCAATCAGCCCCAGCATTTT

v_gene: TRBV29-1
d_gene: .
j_gene: TRBJ2-7
abundance: .
CDR3aa: CSAKTVAYEQYF
CDR3nt: TGCAGCGCTAAGACAGTAGCCTACGAGCAGTACTTC

v_gene: TRBV5-1
d_gene: .
j_gene: TRBJ2-7
abundance: .
CDR3aa: CASSLVQDEQYF
CDR3nt: TGCGCCAGCAGCTTGGTTCAGGACGAGCAGTACTTC

v_gene: TRBV9
d_gene: .
j_gene: TRBJ1-3
abundance: .
CDR3aa: CASSPGGGTGNTIYF
CDR3nt: TGTGCCAGCAGCCCCGGGGGGGGAACCGGAAACACCATATATTTT

v_gene: TRBV5-1
d_gene: .
j_gene: TRBJ2-3
abundance: .
CDR3aa: CASSLAGDTDTQYF
CDR3nt: TGCGCCAGCAGCTTGGCAGGGGACACAGATACGCAGTATTTT

v_gene: TRBV3-1/TRBV3-2
d_gene: .
j_gene: TRBJ2-7
abundance: .
CDR3aa: CASSQDPRRGEVYF
CDR3nt: TGTGCCAGCAGCCAAGATCCCCGGAGAGGGGAGGTGTACTTC

v_gene: TRBV29-1
d_gene: .
j_gene: TRBJ1-3
abundance: .
CDR3aa: CSAELSGFSGNTIYF
CDR3nt: TGCAGCGCCGAATTGTCAGGCTTCTCTGGAAACACCATATATTTT

v_gene: TRBV5-1
d_gene: TRBD1
j_gene: TRBJ1-5
abundance: .
CDR3aa: CASSWDSLQPQHF
CDR3nt: TGCGCCAGCAGCTGGGACAGCCTCCAGCCCCAGCATTTT

v_gene: TRBV2
d_gene: TRBD2
j_gene: TRBJ2-5
abundance: .
CDR3aa: CASRGGASYDKTQYF
CDR3nt: TGTGCCAGCCGGGGGGGGGCTTCCTACGACAAGACCCAGTACTTC

v_gene: TRBV2
d_gene: .
j_gene: TRBJ1-6
abundance: .
CDR3aa: CASIQDNYNSPLHF
CDR3nt: TGTGCCAGCATTCAGGACAACTATAATTCACCCCTCCACTTT

v_gene: TRBV6-5
d_gene: .
j_gene: TRBJ1-2
abundance: .
CDR3aa: CASTAIHYGYTF
CDR3nt: TGTGCCAGCACCGCGATCCACTATGGCTACACCTTC

v_gene: TRBV7-8
d_gene: TRBD1
j_gene: TRBJ2-7
abundance: .
CDR3aa: CASSPGTGSYEQYF
CDR3nt: TGTGCCAGCAGCCCCGGGACAGGGTCTTACGAGCAGTACTTC

v_gene: TRBV11-2
d_gene: TRBD1
j_gene: TRBJ1-1
abundance: .
CDR3aa: CASSSGQPNTEAFF
CDR3nt: TGTGCCAGCAGCTCGGGACAGCCGAACACTGAAGCTTTCTTT

v_gene: TRBV6-1
d_gene: TRBD1
j_gene: TRBJ1-2
abundance: .
CDR3aa: CASSVSGTGNGLHGYTF
CDR3nt: TGTGCCAGCAGTGTATCCGGGACAGGGAATGGTTTACATGGCTACACCTTC

v_gene: TRBV7-6
d_gene: TRBD1
j_gene: TRBJ2-7
abundance: once
CDR3aa: CASSHGTGDSYEQYF
CDR3nt: TGTGCCAGCAGCCACGGGACAGGGGACTCCTACGAGCAGTACTTC

v_gene: TRBV19
d_gene: TRBD2
j_gene: TRBJ2-3
abundance: .
CDR3aa: CASSRTSGPNTDTQYF
CDR3nt: TGTGCCAGTAGCCGGACTAGCGGGCCTAACACAGATACGCAGTATTTT

v_gene: TRBV6-5
d_gene: .
j_gene: TRBJ1-1
abundance: once
CDR3aa: CASSRSPGTEAFF
CDR3nt: TGTGCCAGCAGCCGTTCACCCGGCACTGAAGCTTTCTTT

v_gene: TRBV6-5
d_gene: .
j_gene: TRBJ1-6
abundance: .
CDR3aa: CASSPLDSPLHF
CDR3nt: TGTGCCAGCAGTCCGTTAGATTCACCCCTCCACTTT

v_gene: TRBV5-4
d_gene: TRBD1
j_gene: TRBJ1-1
abundance: .
CDR3aa: CASSQDRVSTEAFF
CDR3nt: TGTGCCAGCAGCCAGGACAGGGTGAGCACTGAAGCTTTCTTT

v_gene: TRBV6-1
d_gene: TRBD1
j_gene: TRBJ1-5
abundance: .
CDR3aa: CASSVPPGQGIEPQHF
CDR3nt: TGTGCCAGCAGTGTCCCACCAGGACAGGGTATCGAGCCCCAGCATTTT

v_gene: TRBV11-1
d_gene: TRBD2
j_gene: TRBJ2-7
abundance: .
CDR3aa: CASSSTPSGNEQYF
CDR3nt: TGTGCCAGCAGCTCCACCCCTAGCGGGAACGAGCAGTACTTC

v_gene: TRBV6-5
d_gene: TRBD1
j_gene: TRBJ1-4
abundance: .
CDR3aa: CASSYRGTGGGEKLFF
CDR3nt: TGTGCCAGCAGTTATCGCGGGACAGGGGGCGGAGAAAAACTGTTTTTT

v_gene: TRBV19
d_gene: TRBD1
j_gene: TRBJ1-1
abundance: .
CDR3aa: CASSIRRGTVNTEAFF
CDR3nt: TGTGCCAGTAGTATACGTCGCGGGACAGTGAACACTGAAGCTTTCTTT

v_gene: TRBV7-3
d_gene: .
j_gene: TRBJ1-6
abundance: .
CDR3aa: CASSYKQDPPNSPLHF
CDR3nt: TGTGCCAGCAGCTATAAACAGGACCCCCCTAATTCACCCCTCCACTTT

v_gene: TRBV5-6
d_gene: .
j_gene: TRBJ2-7
abundance: .
CDR3aa: CASSLFRGDYEQYF
CDR3nt: TGTGCCAGCAGCTTGTTTCGCGGGGACTACGAGCAGTACTTC

v_gene: TRBV6-1
d_gene: TRBD2
j_gene: TRBJ2-5
abundance: .
CDR3aa: CASSEAAGGETQYF
CDR3nt: TGTGCCAGCAGTGAAGCAGCGGGAGGAGAGACCCAGTACTTC

v_gene: TRBV5-6
d_gene: TRBD2
j_gene: TRBJ2-1
abundance: .
CDR3aa: CASSLMERGPYNEQFF
CDR3nt: TGTGCCAGCAGCTTGATGGAGCGGGGGCCTTACAATGAGCAGTTCTTC

v_gene: TRBV24-1
d_gene: TRBD1
j_gene: TRBJ1-5
abundance: .
CDR3aa: CATRLNRTGGDSNQPQHF
CDR3nt: TGTGCCACCCGCTTGAATAGGACAGGGGGGGATAGCAATCAGCCCCAGCATTTT

v_gene: TRBV29-1
d_gene: .
j_gene: TRBJ1-5
abundance: .
CDR3aa: CSVVGTDSNQPQHF
CDR3nt: TGCAGCGTTGTGGGCACAGATAGCAATCAGCCCCAGCATTTT

v_gene: TRBV6-2/TRBV6-3
d_gene: TRBD2
j_gene: TRBJ2-1
abundance: .
CDR3aa: CASSRLAGNGNEQFF
CDR3nt: TGTGCCAGCAGTCGACTAGCGGGGAATGGGAATGAGCAGTTCTTC